This T cell receptor (beta chain) originates from a study of blood T cell repertoires in COVID-19 (dated by TCRdb to 2018 to 2020). With respect to the entire study: Samples from collaborators originated in the United States, Italy and Spain and spanned both the acute and convalescent phases of COVID-19. The prospective study material was composed of cDNA or gDNA derived from T cells, B-cell-depleted T cells, or PBMCs. Subjects who had been exposed to COVID-19, were actively infected with it, or had recovered from it provided the deeply sampled blood TCRbeta repertoires that made up the dataset. The repertoires were released in a freely available public database meant as a resource for research on the immune response to SARS-CoV-2. Samples were obtained from the ongoing ImmuneRACE study (first 160 participants) and from over 1,000 subjects provided by 6 global collaborators. Sample metadata almost always included a de-identified subject ID, COVID-19 status, age in years and sex. Where available, HLA class I and class II types were obtained from metadata supplied by the sample provider rather than from assay-based typing.

Inclusive of the bounding cysteine and phenylalanine, the CDR3 is 14 residues long. The retained sequence is limited to the CDR3, 42 bases, with the frame set at the first base. As encoded in the germline V gene (reference sequence), CDR1 is MNHEY while CDR2 is SMNVEV. Cut back by 3 bases and 0 bases, the V and J ends lie 9 bases apart. This clone appeared a single time. Its antigen is not yet known. Per-nucleotide qualities are absent, and no much larger clonotype sits a single base away. TCRbeta CDR3 regions were amplified from genomic DNA using the immunoSEQ Assay, a bias-controlled multiplex PCR. Concerning the study's data processing: Nucleated cell counts per sample were estimated from amplification of reference gene primers within the assay. To quantify the absolute abundance of each unique TCRbeta CDR3 rearrangement, sequence reads were collapsed and filtered. Productive Simpson clonality was computed per sample as the square root of Simpson's diversity index over productive rearrangements. Not all clones reach the TCRdb copy of this immuneACCESS table, which keeps in-frame sequences only. Checked studies attribute under half of the gap to unresolved V genes and leave the rest unexplained. V, J and clone size are taken as reported in that table, and D and trimming were inferred from the DNA itself. The sample has 140,000 to 150,000 clones on record, about 80% of them singletons. About 3.5% of the sample goes to the ten largest clones.

Study-wide conclusions, independent of this receptor: The quantity of clinical and demographic metadata differed by source and by participant and was supplied without curation.

A second Seattle source provided samples from volunteer blood donors who had recovered from COVID-19. Whole blood was collected in K2EDTA tubes by collaborating institutions according to the institutions' own protocols. For TCRbeta analysis, collaborators shipped samples as frozen whole blood, isolated PBMCs, or DNA extracted from either of those sample types. The material sequenced was peripheral blood. The clonotype comes from a man in his 70s who had recovered from COVID-19. Recombination connected TRBV27 to TRBJ2-7, and possibly TRBD1, on 7 matching bases. The encoded CDR3 is CASSFQGGSYEQYF. The sequenced DNA: TGTGCCAGCAGTTTTCAGGGGGGCTCCTACGAGCAGTACTTC.